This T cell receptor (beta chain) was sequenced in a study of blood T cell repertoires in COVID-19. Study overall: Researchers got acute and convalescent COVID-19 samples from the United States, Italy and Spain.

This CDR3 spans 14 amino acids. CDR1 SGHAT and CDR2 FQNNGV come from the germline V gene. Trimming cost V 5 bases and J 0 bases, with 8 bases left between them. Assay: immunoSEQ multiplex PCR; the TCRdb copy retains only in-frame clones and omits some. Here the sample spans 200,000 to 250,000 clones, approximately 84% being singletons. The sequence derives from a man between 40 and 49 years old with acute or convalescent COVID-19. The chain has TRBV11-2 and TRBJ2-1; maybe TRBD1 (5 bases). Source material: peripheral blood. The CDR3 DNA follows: TGTGCCAGCAGCCCCAGGGCCTCCTACAATGAGCAGTTCTTC. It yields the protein CASSPRASYNEQFF.